These T cell receptor beta chains were read from a single sample in a study of T cell changes during pregnancy in multiple sclerosis. Measured with immunoSEQ multiplex PCR; TCRdb has only the in-frame clones, and not every one. The sample lists tens of thousands of clones, about nine tenths occurring once. The material was peripheral blood, obtained in the third trimester of pregnancy. The source of these receptors is a female donor in good health, enrolled as a control in a pregnancy study. CDR3s include the opening cysteine and the closing phenylalanine or tryptophan. A D gene is named only where the DNA matches it firmly. A row's size may be missing; if present it is once, few, many or a size class.

abundance: NA
v_gene: TRBV9
d_gene: TRBD1
j_gene: TRBJ2-1
CDR3nt: TGTGCCAGCAGCGTAGGGGGGGCAGGGGGCGGTGCAGCCTACAATGAGCAGTTCTTC
CDR3aa: CASSVGGAGGGAAYNEQFF

abundance: NA
v_gene: TRBV6-1
d_gene: TRBD1
j_gene: TRBJ2-7
CDR3nt: TGTGCCAGCAGTGGGGACAGGGTGGGTGAGCAGTACTTC
CDR3aa: CASSGDRVGEQYF

abundance: NA
v_gene: TRBV11-2
d_gene: TRBD1
j_gene: TRBJ1-6
CDR3nt: TGTGCCAGCAGCCTCCGGACAGGGGGCGGTTTCGGTTCACCCCTCCACTTT
CDR3aa: CASSLRTGGGFGSPLHF

abundance: NA
v_gene: TRBV6-5
d_gene: TRBD2
j_gene: TRBJ2-4
CDR3nt: TGTGCCAGCAGTCCTAGCGGGTTAGCCAAAAACATTCAGTACTTC
CDR3aa: CASSPSGLAKNIQYF

abundance: few
v_gene: TRBV6-4
d_gene: NA
j_gene: TRBJ2-3
CDR3nt: TGTGCCAGCAGTGAAGAGGGGGGGTCAGCAGATACGCAGTATTTT
CDR3aa: CASSEEGGSADTQYF

abundance: NA
v_gene: TRBV27
d_gene: NA
j_gene: TRBJ2-7
CDR3nt: TGTGCCAGCAGTCAATCATGGCGGAAGCTCTCCTACGAGCAGTACTTC
CDR3aa: CASSQSWRKLSYEQYF

abundance: NA
v_gene: TRBV2
d_gene: TRBD1
j_gene: TRBJ2-4
CDR3nt: TGTGCCAGCAGTGAGGGCAGGGGGCTAAACATTCAGTACTTC
CDR3aa: CASSEGRGLNIQYF

abundance: once
v_gene: TRBV13
d_gene: TRBD1
j_gene: TRBJ1-1
CDR3nt: TGTGCCAGCAGCTCGGACAGGATTGTGGCTTTCTTT
CDR3aa: CASSSDRIVAFF

abundance: few
v_gene: TRBV6-6
d_gene: TRBD1
j_gene: TRBJ1-2
CDR3nt: TGTGCCAGCAGTCCCGGACAGGGTGGCTACACCTTC
CDR3aa: CASSPGQGGYTF

abundance: NA
v_gene: TRBV9
d_gene: NA
j_gene: TRBJ2-5
CDR3nt: TGTGCCAGCAGCGTAGATCTTGAGACCCAGTACTTC
CDR3aa: CASSVDLETQYF

abundance: NA
v_gene: TRBV7-3
d_gene: TRBD2
j_gene: TRBJ2-1
CDR3nt: TGTGCCAGCAGCCCCTGGGGGGGAGGTAGCAATGAGCAGTTCTTC
CDR3aa: CASSPWGGGSNEQFF

abundance: once
v_gene: TRBV27
d_gene: NA
j_gene: TRBJ2-2
CDR3nt: TGTGCCAGCAGTTTAAGTCCGGGGAACACCGGGGAGCTGTTTTTT
CDR3aa: CASSLSPGNTGELFF

abundance: NA
v_gene: TRBV27
d_gene: TRBD2
j_gene: TRBJ2-7
CDR3nt: TGTGCCAGCAGTTTTCGGGGGAGGGCCTACGAGCAGTACTTC
CDR3aa: CASSFRGRAYEQYF

abundance: NA
v_gene: TRBV5-6
d_gene: NA
j_gene: TRBJ1-1
CDR3nt: TGTGCCAGCAGCTTTCCGCAGGGGAACACTGAAGCTTTCTTT
CDR3aa: CASSFPQGNTEAFF

abundance: NA
v_gene: TRBV2
d_gene: TRBD1
j_gene: TRBJ2-7
CDR3nt: TGTGCCAGCAGGTCGACAGGGGGGCGTGATGGCGAGCAGTACTTC
CDR3aa: CASRSTGGRDGEQYF

abundance: once
v_gene: TRBV6-1
d_gene: NA
j_gene: TRBJ2-1
CDR3nt: TGTGCCAGCAGTGACCGGGACTGGACTTCCTACAATGAGCAGTTCTTC
CDR3aa: CASSDRDWTSYNEQFF

abundance: NA
v_gene: TRBV7-2
d_gene: TRBD1
j_gene: TRBJ2-7
CDR3nt: TGTGCCAGCAGCTGGGGGGGGGACAGGGAAAGGTTGAAGGGGTACGAGCAGTACTTC
CDR3aa: CASSWGGDRERLKGYEQYF

abundance: NA
v_gene: TRBV9
d_gene: TRBD1
j_gene: TRBJ1-4
CDR3nt: TGTGCCAGCAGCGTAGGTTACAGGGGGCCGGGTGAAAAACTGTTTTTT
CDR3aa: CASSVGYRGPGEKLFF

abundance: NA
v_gene: TRBV7-3
d_gene: NA
j_gene: TRBJ2-7
CDR3nt: TGTGCCAGCAGCCCACGAGAATGGCGGGTTTCCACCTCCCAAATCTACGAGCAGTACTTC
CDR3aa: CASSPREWRVSTSQIYEQYF

abundance: NA
v_gene: TRBV7-3
d_gene: NA
j_gene: TRBJ2-2
CDR3nt: TGTGCCAGCAGTCTAGGGACTGGGAGCACCGGGGAGCTGTTTTTT
CDR3aa: CASSLGTGSTGELFF

abundance: NA
v_gene: TRBV19
d_gene: TRBD1
j_gene: TRBJ1-5
CDR3nt: TGTGCCAGTAGTATAGGCAGGGGGCGCAATCAGCCCCAGCATTTT
CDR3aa: CASSIGRGRNQPQHF

abundance: NA
v_gene: TRBV5-6
d_gene: NA
j_gene: TRBJ1-6
CDR3nt: TGTGCCAGCAGCTTGGGCACAGGGCAGAGTTCACCCCTCCACTTT
CDR3aa: CASSLGTGQSSPLHF

abundance: NA
v_gene: TRBV27
d_gene: NA
j_gene: TRBJ1-2
CDR3nt: TGTGCCAGCAGCCTTACAGGGCGCGATGGCTACACCTTC
CDR3aa: CASSLTGRDGYTF

abundance: NA
v_gene: TRBV27
d_gene: NA
j_gene: TRBJ2-3
CDR3nt: TGTGCCAGCCACGCGGGGACAGATACGCAGTATTTT
CDR3aa: CASHAGTDTQYF

abundance: NA
v_gene: TRBV18
d_gene: TRBD2
j_gene: TRBJ2-3
CDR3nt: TGTGCCAGCTCACCGGCTAGCGGGGGATCAGATACGCAGTATTTT
CDR3aa: CASSPASGGSDTQYF

abundance: NA
v_gene: TRBV10-1
d_gene: TRBD2
j_gene: TRBJ2-3
CDR3nt: TGCGCCAGCAGTGAGGAGACTAGCGGAGTTGGGGGGACAGATACGCAGTATTTT
CDR3aa: CASSEETSGVGGTDTQYF

abundance: NA
v_gene: TRBV6-5
d_gene: TRBD2
j_gene: TRBJ2-5
CDR3nt: TGTGCCACCTCACGGAGAGGCGGGAGTGAGACCCAGTACTTC
CDR3aa: CATSRRGGSETQYF

abundance: NA
v_gene: TRBV6-1
d_gene: NA
j_gene: TRBJ1-2
CDR3nt: TGTGCCAGCAGTGAACGGGGGTTGGATGGCTACACCTTC
CDR3aa: CASSERGLDGYTF

abundance: once
v_gene: TRBV5-1
d_gene: TRBD2
j_gene: TRBJ2-1
CDR3nt: TGCGCCAGCACCTCCGCGGGAGGGCCTCCGTCTCAAGATGAGCAGTTCTTC
CDR3aa: CASTSAGGPPSQDEQFF